This passage covers 18 T cell receptor beta chains from one sample sequenced in a study of blood T cell repertoires in COVID-19. Profiled with immunoSEQ multiplex PCR; TCRdb holds only in-frame clones, not every one. The sample lists tens of thousands of clones, about two thirds seen once, with roughly 25% in the top ten. The sequencing sample was made of peripheral blood. These receptors were obtained from a woman in her fifties or sixties in a cohort sampled during active or convalescent COVID-19.

This clone is a singleton in its sample. The rearrangement uses TRBV21-1 and TRBJ1-5; the D call TRBD1 from the table was never checked on the DNA. TRBV21-1 is listed as a pseudogene. This CDR3 has 18 amino acids. CDR3 loop: CASSSRDRSYKRNQPQHF. CDR3 in DNA: TGTGCCAGCAGCTCGCGGGACAGATCCTATAAACGCAATCAGCCCCAGCATTTT.

V and J are TRBV12-3 or TRBV12-4 and TRBJ2-1; weak D call: TRBD1 (6 bases). V was cut by 3 bases and J by 9 bases, with 9 bases left in between. The CDR3 runs 12 residues. The CDR3 region has the DNA TGTGCCAGCAGTTTTAAAGGGGGTGAGCAGTTCTTC. It is translated as CASSFKGGEQFF.

This rearrangement joins TRBV5-5 to TRBJ2-7, with 8 bases fitting TRBD1. CDR3 length equals 13 residues. Germline assignment: CDR1 SGHKS and CDR2 YYEKEE (reference sequence). V lost 4 bases to trimming and J lost 2 bases; unmatched junction nucleotides: 2. CDR3 bases: TGTGCCAGCAGCCCGGACAGGGCCTACGAGCAGTACTTC. It specifies CASSPDRAYEQYF.

V gene TRBV28 combines with J gene TRBJ1-1; 10 bases align to TRBD1. Germline CDR1 and CDR2: MDHEN and SYDVKM. The CDR3 covers 14 residues. V shed 2 bases and J 5 bases; nucleotides not matched to a gene: 2. Here the CDR3 reads CASSLDRGRTEAFF. The CDR3 nucleotides are TGTGCCAGCAGTTTAGACAGGGGGCGGACTGAAGCTTTCTTT. The whole variable domain, remainder taken from reference TRBV28 and TRBJ1-1, is DVKVTQSSRYLVKRTGEKVFLECVQDMDHENMFWYRQDPGLGLRLIYFSYDVKMKEKGDIPEGYSVSREKKERFSLILESASTNQTSMYLCASSLDRGRTEAFFGQGTRLTVV.

The chain employs TRBV5-6 and TRBJ2-3, with D hard to call. The V gene lost 2 bases and the J gene lost 1 base, with 5 bases spanning the gap. There are 13 residues in the CDR3. The germline V gene encodes CDR1 SGHDT and CDR2 YYEEEE. CDR3 amino acids: CASSFTGTDTQYF. CDR3 DNA sequence: TGTGCCAGCAGCTTCACAGGCACAGATACGCAGTATTTT.

This clone occurred once. This rearrangement joins TRBV7-3 to TRBJ2-5, with TRBD2 matching over 11 bases. From germline, CDR1 is SGHTA and CDR2 FQGTGA. CDR3 length: 15 amino acids. The V segment lost 6 bases and the J segment 0 bases; nucleotides outside the gene matches: 3. The CDR3 bases are TGTGCCAGCAGTGTAGCGGGGGGGTACCAAGAGACCCAGTACTTC. Its translation: CASSVAGGYQETQYF.

The chain combines TRBV9 with TRBJ2-7; 7 positions match TRBD1. This CDR3 comprises 14 residues. Losses at the gene ends were 0 bases for V and 2 bases for J; bases not matched to a gene: 2. In germline, CDR1 is SGDLS, CDR2 YYNGEE. In DNA form, the CDR3 reads TGTGCCAGCAGCGTAGGACAGGGCGCCTACGAGCAGTACTTC. Protein sequence: CASSVGQGAYEQYF.

The chain employs TRBV6-6 and TRBJ2-7, with D perhaps matching TRBD1 (6 bases). V lost 6 bases and J 2 bases, leaving 8 bases between the germline ends. In germline, CDR1 is MNHNY, CDR2 SVGAGI (reference sequence). CDR3 length equals 12 residues. The CDR3 is CASRTGPYEQYF. The CDR3 DNA sequence: TGTGCCAGCAGGACAGGTCCCTACGAGCAGTACTTC.

This clone was found a few times. The chain carries TRBV5-4 and TRBJ1-6; tentatively, D is TRBD1 (5 bases). The V end was cut by 4 bases, the J end by 7 bases, with 12 bases between. CDR1 SGHNT and CDR2 YYREEE come from the germline V gene (reference sequence). CDR3 length: 14 amino acids. The chain's CDR3 is CASSGAAGNSPLHF. The CDR3 DNA follows: TGTGCCAGCAGCGGGGCGGCAGGGAATTCACCCCTCCACTTT. The whole variable domain, filled in from reference TRBV5-4 and TRBJ1-6, reads ETGVTQSPTHLIKTRGQQVTLRCSSQSGHNTVSWYQQALGQGPQFIFQYYREEENGRGNFPPRFSGLQFPNYSSELNVNALELDDSALYLCASSGAAGNSPLHFGNGTRLTVT.

The genes are TRBV7-6 and TRBJ2-1, with a tentative D call TRBD1 (6 bases). The CDR3 is 15 residues long. Deletions cut 4 bases from V and 0 bases from J, with 10 bases between. The V gene's germline CDR1 is SGHVS and CDR2 FNYEAQ. CDR3 loop: CASSSGAPSYNEQFF. CDR3 DNA sequence: TGTGCCAGCAGCTCAGGGGCTCCCTCCTACAATGAGCAGTTCTTC.

The gene calls are TRBV5-1 and TRBJ2-7; 7 bases map to TRBD2. Germline V gene sequence: CDR1 SGHRS, CDR2 YFSETQ. V shed 4 bases, J shed 0 bases, and the junction held 4 bases outside the gene matches. The CDR3 runs to 14 residues. The CDR3 nucleotides are TGCGCCAGCAGCAACCCGGGAGGCTCCTACGAGCAGTACTTC. Amino acid sequence: CASSNPGGSYEQYF.

The rearrangement joins TRBV7-2 to TRBJ2-7, with 8 bases matching TRBD1. The CDR3 consists of 14 residues. Germline CDR1 is SGHTA and CDR2 is FQGNSA. V lost 4 bases and J lost 4; bases outside the gene matches: 6. This CDR3 is CASSSGQARYEQYF. Here the CDR3 DNA reads TGTGCCAGCAGCTCGGGACAGGCGCGGTACGAGCAGTACTTC.

The V call is TRBV19, the J call TRBJ2-7; 8 nucleotides agree with TRBD1. Germline CDR1 reads LNHDA; CDR2 reads SQIVND (reference sequence). This CDR3 is 15 amino acids long. With 6 bases clipped from V and 1 base from J, the junction kept 8 bases outside the gene matches. The CDR3 loop is CASRIGTGISYEQYF. DNA for the CDR3: TGTGCCAGTAGGATCGGGACAGGAATTTCCTACGAGCAGTACTTC.

This chain joins TRBV7-6 and TRBJ1-1; D unresolved. CDR3 length equals 11 residues. Germline V CDR1 and CDR2: SGHVS, FNYEAQ. Trimming left V 5 bases short and J 10 bases short, with 11 bases between. In nucleotides, the CDR3 is TGTGCCAGCAGCAACCGATACAGAGCTTTCTTT. Translated, it gives CASSNRYRAFF. The full variable domain, completed using reference TRBV7-6 and TRBJ1-1, is GAGVSQSPRYKVTKRGQDVALRCDPISGHVSLYWYRQALGQGPEFLTYFNYEAQQDKSGLPNDRFSAERPEGSISTLTIQRTEQRDSAMYRCASSNRYRAFFGQGTRLTVV.

The V and J genes are TRBV25-1 and TRBJ2-2, with 12 bases identical to TRBD2. V lost 7 bases and J lost 5; bases outside the gene matches: 5. The CDR3 extends over 15 amino acids. Germline lookup yields CDR1 MGHDK and CDR2 SYGVNS. This CDR3 reads CASTTSGGGTGELFF. CDR3 DNA: TGTGCCAGCACGACTAGCGGGGGAGGGACCGGGGAGCTGTTTTTT.

The chain couples TRBV7-3 to TRBJ2-2, with a weak D call TRBD1 (6 bases). The germline V and J ends were trimmed by 2 bases and 2 bases, with 9 bases remaining between them. Looked up from germline, CDR1 is SGHTA and CDR2 is FQGTGA. This CDR3 region has 15 residues. CDR3 bases: TGTGCCAGCAGCTTAGGACAGACCAACACCGGGGAGCTGTTTTTT. As protein: CASSLGQTNTGELFF.

A few counts support this clone. The rearrangement links TRBV5-1 to TRBJ2-3; D may be TRBD1 (7 bases). The V end lost 0 bases, the J end lost 4 bases, and 12 bases lay between the germline ends. Germline V gene lookup returns CDR1 SGHRS and CDR2 YFSETQ. This CDR3 has 15 residues. The CDR3 spells CASSLGRGEADTQYF. CDR3 nucleotide sequence: TGCGCCAGCAGCTTGGGCAGGGGGGAGGCAGATACGCAGTATTTT. Full variable domain (missing parts from reference TRBV5-1 and TRBJ2-3): KAGVTQTPRYLIKTRGQQVTLSCSPISGHRSVSWYQQTPGQGLQFLFEYFSETQRNKGNFPGRFSGRQFSNSRSEMNVSTLELGDSALYLCASSLGRGEADTQYFGPGTRLTVL.

CDR3 nucleotide sequence: TGTGCCAGCAGCTTAGGACAGGGAAAGACTGAAGCTTTCTTT. This sequence encodes CASSLGQGKTEAFF. The chain has TRBV7-2 and TRBJ1-1, with 7 bases identical to TRBD1. The CDR3 is 14 residues long. CDR1 is SGHTA, CDR2 FQGNSA, per germline. The V and J ends lost 1 base and 5 bases, in that order; junction bases with no gene match: 4.